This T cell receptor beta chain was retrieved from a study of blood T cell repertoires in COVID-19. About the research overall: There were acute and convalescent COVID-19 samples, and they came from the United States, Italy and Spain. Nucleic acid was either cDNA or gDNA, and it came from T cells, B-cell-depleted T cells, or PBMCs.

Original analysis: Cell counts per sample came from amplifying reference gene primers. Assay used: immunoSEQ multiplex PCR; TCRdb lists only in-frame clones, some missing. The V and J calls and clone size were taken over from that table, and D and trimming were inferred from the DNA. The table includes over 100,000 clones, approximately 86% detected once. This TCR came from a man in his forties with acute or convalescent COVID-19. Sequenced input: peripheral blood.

The CDR3 DNA reads TGCGCCAGCAGCCCTGTCCCCTCTGGAAACACCATATATTTT. The encoded protein is CASSPVPSGNTIYF. The chain recombines TRBV5-1 with TRBJ1-3; D is uncertain. CDR3 length equals 14 residues. CDR1 is SGHRS, CDR2 YFSETQ, per germline. Trimming left V 4 bases short and J 0 bases short, with 8 bases between.